This TCR beta chain was sequenced in a study of cytomegalovirus exposure and HLA in healthy donors. Broader study findings: Using the classifier, cytomegalovirus status was reportedly diagnosed with high specificity and sensitivity. TCR beta sequences reportedly predicted most subjects' HLA-A and HLA-B alleles accurately.

Concerning this clone itself: Its antigen is currently unknown.

Amplification used 60 Vbeta primers and 13 Jbeta primers. Original methodology: In a later analysis, approximately 80 million unique TCR beta chains included roughly 11 million shared by two or more donors. TCRdb's copy holds only in-frame clones and misses some; the assay was immunoSEQ multiplex PCR. V and J calls plus clone size are reproduced from that table; the DNA served to infer D and trimming. The sample records 150,000 to 200,000 clones, around three quarters being singletons. The CDR3 sequence is 15 residues long. Germline CDR1 and CDR2: SGHRS and YFSETQ. The V end lost 0 bases, the J end lost 4 bases, and 8 bases lay between the germline ends.

The receptor comes from a woman aged 30 to 39 in good health and CMV-seropositive. Source material: PBMCs. The V and J genes are TRBV5-1 and TRBJ2-6, with D perhaps TRBD1 (6 bases). The CDR3: CASSLAGVGANVLTF. In DNA, the CDR3 is TGCGCCAGCAGCTTGGCAGGGGTGGGGGCCAACGTCCTGACTTTC.